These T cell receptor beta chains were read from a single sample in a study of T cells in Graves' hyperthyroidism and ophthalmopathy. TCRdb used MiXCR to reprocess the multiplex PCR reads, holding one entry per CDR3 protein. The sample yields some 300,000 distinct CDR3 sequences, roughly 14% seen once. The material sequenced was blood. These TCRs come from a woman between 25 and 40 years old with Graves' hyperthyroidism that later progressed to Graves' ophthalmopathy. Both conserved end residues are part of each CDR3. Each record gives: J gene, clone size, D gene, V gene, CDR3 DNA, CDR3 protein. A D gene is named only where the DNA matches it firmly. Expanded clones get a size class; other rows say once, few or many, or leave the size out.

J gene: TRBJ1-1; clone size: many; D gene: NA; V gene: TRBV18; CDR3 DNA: TGTGCCAGCTCCCAGGATTACAGGAACACTGAAGCTTTCTTT; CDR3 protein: CASSQDYRNTEAFF
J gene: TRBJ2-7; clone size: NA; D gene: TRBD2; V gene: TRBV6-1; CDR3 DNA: TGTGCCAGCAGTGGGACTAGCGGGCCCCGCGAGCAGTACTTC; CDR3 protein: CASSGTSGPREQYF
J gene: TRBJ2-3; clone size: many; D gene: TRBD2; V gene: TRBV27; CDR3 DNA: TGTGCCAGCAGGGACCTTCTAGCGGGGTATACGCAGTATTTT; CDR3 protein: CASRDLLAGYTQYF
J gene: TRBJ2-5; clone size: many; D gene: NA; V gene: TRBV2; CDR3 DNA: TGTGCCAGCAACCGGCCCGGGACGGAGACCCAGTACTTC; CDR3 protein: CASNRPGTETQYF
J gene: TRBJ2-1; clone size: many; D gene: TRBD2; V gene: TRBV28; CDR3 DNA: TGTGCCAGCAGTTTGCCTAGCGGGATTTACAATGAGCAGTTCTTC; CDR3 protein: CASSLPSGIYNEQFF
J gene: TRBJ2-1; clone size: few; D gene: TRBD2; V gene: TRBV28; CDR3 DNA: TGTGCCACCCTAGCGGGAGAGGTCAATGAGCAGTTCTTC; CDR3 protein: CATLAGEVNEQFF
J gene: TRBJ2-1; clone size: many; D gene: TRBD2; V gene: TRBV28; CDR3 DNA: TGTGCCAGCAGTTTATTTGGGGTCGCTAGCGGGAATGAGCAGTTCTTC; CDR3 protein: CASSLFGVASGNEQFF
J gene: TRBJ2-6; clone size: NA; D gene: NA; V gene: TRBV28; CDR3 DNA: TGTGCCAGCAGTATGCCCCGGGACTCTGGGGCCAACATCCTGACTTTC; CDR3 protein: CASSMPRDSGANILTF
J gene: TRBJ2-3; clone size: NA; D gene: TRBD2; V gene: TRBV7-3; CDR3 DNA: TGTGCCAGCAGCTTAACAGGAGCGGGAGAGGGCACGCAGTATTTT; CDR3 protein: CASSLTGAGEGTQYF
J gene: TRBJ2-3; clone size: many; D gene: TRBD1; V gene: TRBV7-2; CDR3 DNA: TGTGCCAGCAGCTTAGGCGGACAGGGCGCAGATACGCAGTATTTT; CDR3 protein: CASSLGGQGADTQYF
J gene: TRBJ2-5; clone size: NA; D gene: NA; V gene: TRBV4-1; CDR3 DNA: TGCGCCAGCAGCCAAAGTGGCCCAATGGAGACCCAGTACTTC; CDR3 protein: CASSQSGPMETQYF
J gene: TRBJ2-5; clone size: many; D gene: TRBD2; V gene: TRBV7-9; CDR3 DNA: TGTGCCAGCAGCTTAACTAGCGGAGGACAAGAGACCCAGTACTTC; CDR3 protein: CASSLTSGGQETQYF
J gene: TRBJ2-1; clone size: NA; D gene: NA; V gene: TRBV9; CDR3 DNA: TGTGCCAGCAGCGCCCGGGGCGGGCGTGGGGAGACCCAGTTCTTC; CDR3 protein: CASSARGGRGETQFF
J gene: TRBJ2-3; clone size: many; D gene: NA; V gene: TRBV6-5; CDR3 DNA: TGTGCCAGCAGTTACACTCGAACAGATACGCAGTATTTT; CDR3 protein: CASSYTRTDTQYF
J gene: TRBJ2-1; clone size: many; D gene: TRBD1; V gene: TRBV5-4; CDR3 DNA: TGTGCCAGCAGCTGGGACAGAAACAATGAGCAGTTCTTC; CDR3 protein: CASSWDRNNEQFF
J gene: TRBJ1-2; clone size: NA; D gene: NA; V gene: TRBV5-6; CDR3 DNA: TGTGCCAGCAGCTTGGAGGGGGTGCCGGGAGGGACCCCCTATGGCTACACCTTC; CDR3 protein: CASSLEGVPGGTPYGYTF
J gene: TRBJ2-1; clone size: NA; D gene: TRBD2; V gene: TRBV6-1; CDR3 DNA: TGTGCCAGCATCGCTAGCGGGAGCAGAGGTGAGCAGTTCTTC; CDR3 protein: CASIASGSRGEQFF
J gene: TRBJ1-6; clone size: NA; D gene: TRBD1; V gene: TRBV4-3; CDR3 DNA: TGCGCCAGCAGCCAAGTAGGACAGGGAGAATCACCCCTCCACTTT; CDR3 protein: CASSQVGQGESPLHF
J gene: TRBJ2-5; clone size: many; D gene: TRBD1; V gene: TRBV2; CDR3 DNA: TGTGCCAGCAGTCATGGACAGGGAATTCAAGAGACCCAGTACTTC; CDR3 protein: CASSHGQGIQETQYF
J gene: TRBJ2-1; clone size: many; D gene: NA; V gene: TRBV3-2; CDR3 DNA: TGTGCCAGCAGCCAGGCCAGGCTAGCAGGCGGTGAGCAGTTCTTC; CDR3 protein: CASSQARLAGGEQFF
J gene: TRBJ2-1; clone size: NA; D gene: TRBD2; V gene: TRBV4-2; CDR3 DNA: TGTGCCAGCAGCCAAGTTAGGGAGGGCCTTAACAATGAGCAGTTCTTC; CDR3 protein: CASSQVREGLNNEQFF
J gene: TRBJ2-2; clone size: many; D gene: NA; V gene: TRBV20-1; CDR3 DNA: TGCAGTGCTAGAGAAGGTTTTGATACAGCACGGGACGGGGAGCTGTTTTTT; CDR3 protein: CSAREGFDTARDGELFF